These T cell receptor beta chains were read from a single sample in a study of blood T cell repertoires in COVID-19. The protocol was immunoSEQ multiplex PCR, while the TCRdb copy is restricted to in-frame clones and leaves out a portion. The sample lists fewer than 250,000 clones; nearly 85% were seen once. Sequenced input: peripheral blood. All receptors derive from a human donor in a cohort sampled during active COVID-19. Each CDR3 is given with its conserved first and last residue. Each record gives: V gene, D gene, clone size, J gene, CDR3 protein, CDR3 DNA. D genes are given only for firm matches. Size is omitted from some rows. Given values are once, few, many or a class for expanded clones.

>TRBV7-9|-|few|TRBJ2-2
CASSLAPQPGELFF
TGTGCCAGCAGCTTAGCTCCACAGCCGGGGGAGCTGTTTTTT
>TRBV7-2|-|-|TRBJ2-1
CASTVGAGSNEQFF
TGTGCCAGCACCGTTGGGGCTGGATCCAATGAGCAGTTCTTC
>TRBV19|-|once|TRBJ2-2
CASSIPLRDVNTGELFF
TGTGCCAGTAGTATTCCACTCAGGGATGTGAACACCGGGGAGCTGTTTTTT
>TRBV5-1|-|-|TRBJ1-2
CASSLGEGPYGYTF
TGCGCCAGCAGCTTGGGAGAGGGCCCCTATGGCTACACCTTC
>TRBV12-5|TRBD2|-|TRBJ2-1
CASGLVAGAYNEQFF
TGTGCTAGTGGTTTGGTAGCGGGAGCGTACAATGAGCAGTTCTTC
>TRBV6-5|TRBD1|-|TRBJ1-2
CASRILGQGALGYTF
TGTGCCAGCAGGATCTTGGGACAGGGGGCGCTGGGCTACACCTTC
>TRBV12-3/TRBV12-4|-|-|TRBJ1-5
CASSLIGAEPQHF
TGTGCCAGCAGTTTAATTGGGGCTGAGCCCCAGCATTTT
>TRBV2|-|-|TRBJ2-1
CASTVKYGGDNEQFF
TGTGCCAGCACCGTTAAGTACGGTGGAGACAATGAGCAGTTCTTC
>TRBV7-9|TRBD1|-|TRBJ2-4
CASSSGQGSDIQYF
TGTGCCAGCAGCTCCGGACAGGGTTCGGACATTCAGTACTTC
>TRBV9|-|-|TRBJ2-7
CASSVAPGTLTYEQYF
TGTGCCAGCAGCGTAGCTCCAGGGACACTGACCTACGAGCAGTACTTC
>TRBV5-1|-|few|TRBJ1-5
CASSLEGNSNQPQHF
TGCGCCAGCAGCTTGGAGGGGAATAGCAATCAGCCCCAGCATTTT
>TRBV6-4|-|-|TRBJ2-1
CASSDVGALNNEQFF
TGTGCCAGCAGTGACGTGGGGGCCCTTAACAATGAGCAGTTCTTC
>TRBV6-4|TRBD1|once|TRBJ2-2
CASREGTGNAGELFF
TGTGCCAGCAGGGAAGGGACAGGGAACGCCGGGGAGCTGTTTTTT
>TRBV6-2/TRBV6-3|TRBD1|-|TRBJ1-5
CASSSQGAGNQPQHF
TGTGCCAGCAGTTCGCAGGGGGCGGGCAATCAGCCCCAGCATTTT
>TRBV4-1|TRBD1|-|TRBJ1-4
CASPGTGRVGEKLFF
TGCGCCAGCCCCGGGACAGGGAGGGTCGGTGAAAAACTGTTTTTT
>TRBV5-4|TRBD2|many|TRBJ2-3
CASSPATGLAGGMQYF
TGTGCCAGCAGCCCGGCTACGGGACTAGCGGGGGGAATGCAGTATTTT
>TRBV11-2|TRBD2|-|TRBJ2-7
CASSLAQRGPRPVF
TGTGCCAGCAGCTTAGCCCAGCGGGGCCCTCGTCCAGTCTTC
>TRBV5-6|TRBD2|-|TRBJ2-2
CASSLGLAGNTGELFF
TGTGCCAGCAGCTTGGGGCTAGCGGGGAACACCGGGGAGCTGTTTTTT
>TRBV5-1|-|-|TRBJ2-1
CASSSQQALRANEQFF
TGCGCCAGCAGCTCCCAACAGGCCCTCCGCGCTAATGAGCAGTTCTTC
>TRBV12-3/TRBV12-4|-|-|TRBJ2-2
CASSSSSGGELFF
TGTGCCAGCAGTTCCTCCTCGGGGGGGGAGCTGTTTTTT
>TRBV5-1|-|-|TRBJ1-3
CASSLGGSGNTIYF
TGCGCCAGCAGCTTGGGTGGGAGCGGAAACACCATATATTTT
>TRBV10-2|-|-|TRBJ1-5
CASSIERDGQPQHF
TGCGCCAGCAGTATTGAGAGGGATGGGCAGCCCCAGCATTTT
>TRBV11-2|TRBD2|-|TRBJ2-3
CASSLSPSGDTQYF
TGTGCCAGCAGCTTGTCGCCTAGCGGAGATACGCAGTATTTT
>TRBV6-5|-|-|TRBJ1-5
CASRNGVSQPQHF
TGTGCCAGCAGGAACGGGGTTAGTCAGCCCCAGCATTTT
>TRBV11-2|-|-|TRBJ1-5
CASSSGIGGNQPQHF
TGTGCCAGCAGCTCAGGGATCGGAGGCAATCAGCCCCAGCATTTT
>TRBV3-1/TRBV3-2|-|once|TRBJ1-2
CASSQTPDGYTF
TGTGCCAGCAGCCAAACCCCGGATGGCTACACCTTC
>TRBV11-2|TRBD1|-|TRBJ2-5
CASSLLDRPGTQYF
TGTGCCAGCAGCTTATTGGACAGGCCAGGGACCCAGTACTTC
>TRBV30|TRBD1|-|TRBJ1-5
CAWQGVRNQPQHF
TGTGCCTGGCAGGGGGTTCGCAATCAGCCCCAGCATTTT
>TRBV5-4|-|-|TRBJ1-6
CASSQGWDNSPLHF
TGTGCCAGCAGCCAGGGCTGGGATAATTCACCCCTCCACTTT
>TRBV2|-|few|TRBJ1-5
CASMTGNGNQPQHF
TGTGCCAGCATGACAGGTAATGGCAATCAGCCCCAGCATTTT
>TRBV7-4|-|-|TRBJ2-7
CASSSTYEQYF
TGTGCCAGCAGTTCTACCTACGAGCAGTACTTC
>TRBV30|TRBD2|-|TRBJ2-3
CAWKPSLGLAGATDTQYF
TGTGCCTGGAAACCCTCCCTGGGACTAGCGGGGGCCACAGATACGCAGTATTTT
>TRBV7-2|-|-|TRBJ2-5
CASSFSTLETQYF
TGTGCCAGCAGCTTTAGCACTTTGGAGACCCAGTACTTC
>TRBV10-3|TRBD2|-|TRBJ2-7
CAISGAGGPYEQYF
TGTGCCATCAGCGGAGCGGGAGGGCCATACGAGCAGTACTTC
>TRBV19|TRBD1|-|TRBJ2-2
CASSRQGDGELFF
TGTGCCAGTAGTCGACAGGGGGACGGGGAGCTGTTTTTT
>TRBV11-3|-|-|TRBJ2-7
CASSLKGEDEQYF
TGTGCCAGCAGCTTAAAAGGAGAAGACGAGCAGTACTTC
>TRBV6-5|TRBD1|many|TRBJ1-4
CATETGGSNEKLFF
TGTGCCACCGAGACAGGGGGATCTAATGAAAAACTGTTTTTT
>TRBV19|-|-|TRBJ1-2
CASSMKRNYGYTF
TGTGCCAGTAGTATGAAGCGGAACTATGGCTACACCTTC
>TRBV20-1|TRBD1|-|TRBJ2-5
CSASWGTGGTETQYF
TGCAGTGCTAGTTGGGGGACAGGGGGCACAGAGACCCAGTACTTC
>TRBV7-9|-|-|TRBJ2-4
CASSPWERVSKNIQYF
TGTGCCAGCAGCCCTTGGGAGAGGGTGTCCAAAAACATTCAGTACTTC
>TRBV9|TRBD2|once|TRBJ2-1
CASSVTAGKLAGVYNEQFF
TGTGCCAGCAGCGTAACGGCTGGAAAACTAGCGGGGGTCTACAATGAGCAGTTCTTC
>TRBV6-5|-|few|TRBJ2-3
CASRSKVAGDDTQYF
TGTGCCAGCAGATCGAAAGTGGCAGGGGACGATACGCAGTATTTT
>TRBV12-3/TRBV12-4|-|-|TRBJ2-2
CASSRGNTGELFF
TGTGCCAGCAGCCGGGGGAACACCGGGGAGCTGTTTTTT
>TRBV7-9|-|-|TRBJ1-1
CASSLSFGGMNTEAFF
TGTGCCAGCAGCTTATCCTTCGGAGGAATGAACACTGAAGCTTTCTTT
>TRBV5-4|-|-|TRBJ2-7
CASSVGGQTYEQYF
TGTGCCAGCAGCGTCGGGGGACAGACCTACGAGCAGTACTTC
>TRBV30|-|-|TRBJ2-3
CAWNRFGADTQYF
TGTGCCTGGAACCGTTTCGGGGCAGATACGCAGTATTTT
>TRBV18|TRBD1|few|TRBJ2-2
CASSPNRGRGTGELFF
TGTGCCAGCTCACCTAACAGGGGACGAGGGACCGGGGAGCTGTTTTTT
>TRBV19|TRBD2|-|TRBJ2-6
CASTPGRISSGANVLTF
TGTGCCAGTACCCCCGGGAGGATAAGCTCTGGGGCCAACGTCCTGACTTTC
>TRBV10-2|TRBD1|-|TRBJ2-3
CASTLTGGTDTQYF
TGCGCCAGCACCTTGACAGGGGGCACAGATACGCAGTATTTT
>TRBV5-5|TRBD1|-|TRBJ1-1
CASSQGVDTEAFF
TGTGCCAGCAGCCAGGGGGTCGATACTGAAGCTTTCTTT